Listed below are T cell receptor beta chains from one sample, sequenced in a study of control samples from healthy donors and cancer patients. Assay used: immunoSEQ multiplex PCR; TCRdb lists only in-frame clones, some missing. The sample holds around 250,000 clones, around 80% seen once. The sequenced material came from PBMCs. Source of these receptors: a woman in her sixties or seventies with lung cancer. The CDR3 runs from the conserved cysteine through the conserved F or W. D genes are given only for firm matches. The size of a clone is reported for some rows only, either as once, few or many, or as a class for expanded clones.

j_call,clone_size,v_call,d_call,cdr3_aa,cdr3_nt
TRBJ2-7,-,TRBV6-5,TRBD1,CASSSPGQQSSYEQYF,TGTGCCAGCAGTTCCCCGGGACAGCAGAGCTCCTACGAGCAGTACTTC
TRBJ2-1,-,TRBV2,-,CASSRTTLGNEQFF,TGTGCCAGCAGTCGGACGACCCTCGGCAATGAGCAGTTCTTC
TRBJ2-1,-,TRBV6-6,TRBD2,CASRPLAGLNEQFF,TGTGCCAGCAGACCACTAGCGGGACTAAATGAGCAGTTCTTC
TRBJ2-5,-,TRBV7-7,TRBD1,CASSLGATGAETQYF,TGTGCTAGCAGCTTAGGTGCCACAGGGGCCGAGACCCAGTACTTC
TRBJ1-2,few,TRBV5-1,TRBD1,CASSRETGTGFGYTF,TGCGCCAGCAGCCGTGAAACCGGGACAGGATTTGGCTACACCTTC
TRBJ1-1,few,TRBV27,-,CASSLNPGAEAFF,TGTGCCAGCAGTTTGAATCCCGGGGCTGAAGCTTTCTTT
TRBJ1-5,once,TRBV7-2,TRBD1,CASSLDRVGNQPQHF,TGTGCCAGCAGCCTGGACAGGGTGGGCAATCAGCCCCAGCATTTT
TRBJ2-5,-,TRBV2,-,CASSVDPRETQYF,TGTGCCAGCAGTGTCGACCCCCGGGAGACCCAGTACTTC
TRBJ2-1,-,TRBV5-5,-,CASSLVGDYNEQFF,TGTGCCAGCAGCTTGGTCGGGGACTACAATGAGCAGTTCTTC
TRBJ2-7,-,TRBV5-1,-,CASSFTNPYEQYF,TGCGCCAGCAGCTTCACAAACCCCTACGAGCAGTACTTC
TRBJ1-1,-,TRBV9,-,CASSPQREGEAFF,TGTGCCAGCAGCCCACAGCGGGAGGGGGAAGCTTTCTTT
TRBJ2-3,-,TRBV7-8,TRBD2,CASSIYGGAADTQYF,TGTGCCAGCAGCATTTACGGGGGGGCGGCAGATACGCAGTATTTT
TRBJ2-7,-,TRBV7-3,TRBD1,CASSRDRTYEQYF,TGTGCCAGCAGCCGGGACAGGACCTACGAGCAGTACTTC
TRBJ1-4,once,TRBV6-5,-,CASSYERNEKLFF,TGTGCCAGCAGTTACGAGAGGAATGAAAAACTGTTTTTT
TRBJ2-3,-,TRBV7-9,TRBD2,CASSLGGGDTDTQYF,TGTGCCAGCAGCTTAGGCGGGGGGGACACAGATACGCAGTATTTT
TRBJ1-3,-,TRBV19,-,CASRQAIGISGNTIYF,TGTGCCAGTAGACAGGCAATAGGCATCTCTGGAAACACCATATATTTT
TRBJ2-2,once,TRBV3-1/TRBV3-2,-,CASRAQAGMAGELFF,TGTGCCAGCAGAGCCCAGGCAGGGATGGCCGGGGAGCTGTTTTTT
TRBJ1-1,-,TRBV5-1,-,CASSLAAGAMNTEAFF,TGCGCCAGCAGCTTGGCCGCGGGGGCCATGAACACTGAAGCTTTCTTT
TRBJ1-2,-,TRBV4-1,TRBD1,CASSQGIGGSYGYTF,TGCGCCAGCAGCCAAGGGATAGGGGGCTCCTATGGCTACACCTTC
TRBJ1-1,-,TRBV13,TRBD1,CASSSKGAWAFF,TGTGCCAGCAGCTCCAAGGGGGCCTGGGCTTTCTTT
TRBJ1-2,-,TRBV7-9,-,CASSRDTDQGGYTF,TGTGCCAGCAGCCGGGACACCGATCAAGGGGGCTACACCTTC
TRBJ2-2,-,TRBV5-6,TRBD1,CASSPGQGSTGELFF,TGTGCCAGCAGCCCGGGACAGGGGAGCACCGGGGAGCTGTTTTTT
TRBJ1-6,-,TRBV6-1,-,CASSEQGGGWNSPLHF,TGTGCCAGCAGTGAACAAGGCGGGGGGTGGAATTCACCCCTCCACTTT
TRBJ2-5,-,TRBV13,-,CASSSTVKETQYF,TGTGCCAGCAGCTCGACAGTGAAAGAGACCCAGTACTTC
TRBJ1-5,-,TRBV19,-,CASCWAGSKVPQHF,TGTGCCAGTTGCTGGGCGGGGAGTAAAGTGCCCCAGCATTTT
TRBJ1-2,-,TRBV11-3,-,CASSLGSEGYTF,TGTGCCAGCAGCTTAGGTTCGGAGGGCTACACCTTC
TRBJ2-5,-,TRBV7-9,-,CASSLRFRTGKETQYF,TGTGCCAGCAGCTTACGATTTCGGACGGGGAAAGAGACCCAGTACTTC
TRBJ2-1,-,TRBV5-1,TRBD2,CASSSVGTSGGPGGEQFF,TGCGCCAGCAGCTCGGTGGGGACTAGCGGGGGGCCGGGAGGTGAGCAGTTCTTC
TRBJ1-2,-,TRBV19,-,CASSIDLGDFYGYTF,TGTGCCAGTAGTATAGATCTTGGGGACTTCTATGGCTACACCTTC
TRBJ1-4,once,TRBV9,-,CASSVVGGANEKLFF,TGTGCCAGCAGCGTAGTAGGGGGGGCTAATGAAAAACTGTTTTTT
TRBJ2-3,-,TRBV28,-,CASTDSSALDTQYF,TGTGCCAGCACTGACTCGTCGGCACTGGATACGCAGTATTTT
TRBJ1-5,-,TRBV6-5,-,CASSYGAQAPQHF,TGTGCCAGCAGTTACGGGGCCCAGGCGCCCCAGCATTTT
TRBJ1-5,-,TRBV28,TRBD1,CASSQGGASNQPQHF,TGTGCCAGCAGCCAGGGGGGCGCCAGCAATCAGCCCCAGCATTTT
TRBJ2-1,once,TRBV7-9,TRBD2,CASSSGTSRYNEQFF,TGTGCCAGCAGCTCAGGGACTAGCCGCTACAATGAGCAGTTCTTC
TRBJ2-1,-,TRBV10-3,TRBD2,CAISERGGTNEQFF,TGTGCCATCAGTGAGCGGGGGGGTACCAATGAGCAGTTCTTC
TRBJ2-5,-,TRBV3-1/TRBV3-2,TRBD2,CASSQVGLGKETQYF,TGTGCCAGCAGCCAAGTGGGACTAGGAAAAGAGACCCAGTACTTC
TRBJ2-1,-,TRBV5-1,-,CASSPFPGPTYNEQFF,TGCGCCAGCAGCCCGTTCCCGGGACCAACCTACAATGAGCAGTTCTTC
TRBJ1-1,once,TRBV9,TRBD1,CASTPGQQNTEAFF,TGTGCCAGCACTCCGGGACAGCAGAACACTGAAGCTTTCTTT
TRBJ1-5,few,TRBV28,-,CASTPLRGSQPQHF,TGTGCCAGCACCCCGCTTCGGGGGAGTCAGCCCCAGCATTTT
TRBJ2-1,-,TRBV5-1,TRBD2,CASSSVTSGILYNEQFF,TGCGCCAGCAGCTCGGTGACTAGCGGGATTCTTTACAATGAGCAGTTCTTC